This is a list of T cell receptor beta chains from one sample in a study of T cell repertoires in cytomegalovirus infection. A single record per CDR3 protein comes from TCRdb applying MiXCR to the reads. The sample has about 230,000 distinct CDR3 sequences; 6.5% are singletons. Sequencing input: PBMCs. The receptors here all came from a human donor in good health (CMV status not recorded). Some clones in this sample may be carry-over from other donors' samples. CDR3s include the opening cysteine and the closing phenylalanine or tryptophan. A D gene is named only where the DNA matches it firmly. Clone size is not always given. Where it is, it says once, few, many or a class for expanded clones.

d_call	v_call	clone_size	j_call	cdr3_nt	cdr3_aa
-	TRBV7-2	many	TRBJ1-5	TGTGCCAGCAGCCCAGACAGGAGGAATCAGCCCCAGCATTTT	CASSPDRRNQPQHF
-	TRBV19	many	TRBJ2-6	TGTGCCTCCGTCCTTCGGGGGACACCTGGGGCCAACGTCCTGACTTTC	CASVLRGTPGANVLTF
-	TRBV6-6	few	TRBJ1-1	TGTGCCAGCAGTTACTCGCGTGAAGCTTTCTTT	CASSYSREAFF
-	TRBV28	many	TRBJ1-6	TGTGCCAGCACCCCCACTGGTGTTGGCTCACCCCTCCACTTT	CASTPTGVGSPLHF
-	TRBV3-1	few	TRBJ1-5	TGTGCCAGCAGCCCTCTTTGGGGGCCCCAGCATTTT	CASSPLWGPQHF
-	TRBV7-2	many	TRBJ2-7	TGTGCCAGCAGTCTCGGACAGTACGAGCAGTACTTC	CASSLGQYEQYF
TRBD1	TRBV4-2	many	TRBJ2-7	TGTGCCAGCAGCGTCGGGACAGACTACGAGCAGTACTTC	CASSVGTDYEQYF
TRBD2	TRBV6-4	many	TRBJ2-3	TGTGCCAGCAGTCTTCTGGCGGGGGGGCCCGCAGATACGCAGTATTTT	CASSLLAGGPADTQYF
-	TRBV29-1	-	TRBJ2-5	TGCAGCGTTGCCCGCGGGCCCAACCAAGAGACCCAGTACTTC	CSVARGPNQETQYF
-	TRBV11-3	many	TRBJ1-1	TGTGCCAGCAGCGAGAGGCGGGCCACTGAAGCTTTCTTT	CASSERRATEAFF
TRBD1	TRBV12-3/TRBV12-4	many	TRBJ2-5	TGTGCCAGCAGCCGACCCTGGGACAGCCAAGAGACCCAGTACTTC	CASSRPWDSQETQYF
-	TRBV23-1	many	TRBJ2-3	TGCGCCAGCAGGCACCCAGGGGCCTCTAGCACAGATACGCAGTATTTT	CASRHPGASSTDTQYF
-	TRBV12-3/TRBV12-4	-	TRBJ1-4	TGTGCCAGCAGTCGTCTCAGGGTCGCTACGGGGCTGGGGGGGGAAAAACTGTTTTTT	CASSRLRVATGLGGEKLFF
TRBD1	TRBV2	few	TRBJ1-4	TGTGCCAGCAGGTTGACAGGGGATTATGAAAAACTGTTTTTT	CASRLTGDYEKLFF
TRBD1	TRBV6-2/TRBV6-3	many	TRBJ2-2	TGTGCCAGCAGTAACAGGGGGAGGAACACCGGGGAGCTGTTTTTT	CASSNRGRNTGELFF
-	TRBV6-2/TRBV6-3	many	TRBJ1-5	TGTGCCAGCAGCTATGACAGGCGGCAGCAGCCCCAGCATTTT	CASSYDRRQQPQHF
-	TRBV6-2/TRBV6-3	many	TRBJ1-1	TGTGCCAGCAGTTCCCCGATACAAAGAAACACTGAAGCTTTCTTT	CASSSPIQRNTEAFF
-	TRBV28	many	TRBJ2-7	TGTGCCAGCAGGGGACCGGGATACGAGCAGTACTTC	CASRGPGYEQYF
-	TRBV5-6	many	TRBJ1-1	TGTGCCAGCAGCTTAAGCAAATGGAACACTGAAGCTTTCTTT	CASSLSKWNTEAFF
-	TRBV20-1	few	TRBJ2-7	TGCAGTGCTAGAGTAGGTACCCGGGAGCAGTACTTC	CSARVGTREQYF
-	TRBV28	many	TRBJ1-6	TGTGCCAGCAGTGAGGGAGTATACCCGAATTCACCCCTCCACTTT	CASSEGVYPNSPLHF
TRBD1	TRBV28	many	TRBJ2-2	TGTGCCACCCATCCCCGCCCGACAGGGCGGTCGGGGACCGGGGAGCTGTTTTTT	CATHPRPTGRSGTGELFF
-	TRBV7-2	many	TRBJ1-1	TGTGCCAGCAGCTTGACGAGGAACACTGAAGCTTTCTTT	CASSLTRNTEAFF
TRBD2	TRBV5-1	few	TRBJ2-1	TGCGCCAGCACTGACGGGACTAGCCAACCTCGGGAGCAGTTCTTC	CASTDGTSQPREQFF
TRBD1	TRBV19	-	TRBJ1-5	TGTGCCAGTAGCTGGGGGACAGGGGGCAGTCAGCCCCAGCATTTT	CASSWGTGGSQPQHF
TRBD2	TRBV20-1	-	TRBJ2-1	TGCAGTGCTAGAGATCCAGGGCGGGGGGGCCGGGAGCAGTTCTTC	CSARDPGRGGREQFF
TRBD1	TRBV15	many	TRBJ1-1	TGTGCCACCAGCACCAGACAGGGGGCGGCCTCGGGGGCTGGAGCTTTCTTT	CATSTRQGAASGAGAFF
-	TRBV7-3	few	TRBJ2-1	TGTGCCAGCACGACACGCCGGACAGACTACAATGAGCAGTTCTTC	CASTTRRTDYNEQFF
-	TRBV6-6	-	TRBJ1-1	TGTGCCAGCACCTACGGAAGGGACTCATATTTGGAACCTGAAGCTTTCTTT	CASTYGRDSYLEPEAFF
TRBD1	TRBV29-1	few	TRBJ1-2	TGCAGCGTTGAAACGGGACAGGGTTGGCGCTACACCTTC	CSVETGQGWRYTF
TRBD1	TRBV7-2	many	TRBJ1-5	TGTGCCAGCAGCTTAGAGTCTGTACAGGGGGGCGATCAGCCCCAGCATTTT	CASSLESVQGGDQPQHF
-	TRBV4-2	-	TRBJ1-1	TGTGCCAGCAGCCAAATCGTAGGAACGAAGACTGAAGCTTTCTTT	CASSQIVGTKTEAFF
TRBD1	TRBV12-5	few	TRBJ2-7	TGTGCTAGTGGTTTGACGTCGGACAGGAGCGAGCAGTACTTC	CASGLTSDRSEQYF
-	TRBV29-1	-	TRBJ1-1	TGTGGGGGGCAGAACACTGAAGCTTTCTTT	CGGQNTEAFF
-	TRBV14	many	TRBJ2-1	TGTGCCAGCAGCCATTTTGGGGGGGGGGCGTCCTACAATGAGCAGTTCTTC	CASSHFGGGASYNEQFF
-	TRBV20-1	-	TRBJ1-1	TGCAGGGCAGTGAACAGGGTGAACACTGAAGCTTTCTTT	CRAVNRVNTEAFF
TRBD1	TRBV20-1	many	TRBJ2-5	TGCAGTGCTAGCCGGGACAGTCAAGATGGGACCCAGTACTTC	CSASRDSQDGTQYF
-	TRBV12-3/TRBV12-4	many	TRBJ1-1	TGTGCCAGCAGTTTCGGGCAGATGAACACTGAAGCTTTCTTT	CASSFGQMNTEAFF
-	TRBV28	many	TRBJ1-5	TGTGCCAGCAGTTCCCCCGGGCCCCAGCATTTT	CASSSPGPQHF
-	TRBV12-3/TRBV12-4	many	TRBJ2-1	TGTGCCAGCAGTTACCAGACAGGTTCCAAGGCCCAGTTCTTC	CASSYQTGSKAQFF
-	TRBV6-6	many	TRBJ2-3	TGTGCCAGCAGTAAGACAGGGAGGCTAAACACAGATACGCAGTATTTT	CASSKTGRLNTDTQYF
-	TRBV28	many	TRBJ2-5	TGTGCCAGCACCACACAGAGTTTCCTCCAAGAGACCCAGTACTTC	CASTTQSFLQETQYF
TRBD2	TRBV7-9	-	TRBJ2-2	TGTGCCAGCAGCGTTACTAGCGGGGGGCCTACCGGGGAGCTGTTTTTT	CASSVTSGGPTGELFF
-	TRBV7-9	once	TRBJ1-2	TGTGCCAGCAGCTCCGATCATTTACGGGGGAGCGACTATGGCTACACCTTC	CASSSDHLRGSDYGYTF
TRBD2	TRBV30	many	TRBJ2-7	TGTGCCTGGAGCCCTGGGGGGGGACTCTACGAGCAGTACTTC	CAWSPGGGLYEQYF
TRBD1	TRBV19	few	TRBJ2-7	TGTGCCAGTAGTTTTAGACAGGGACCGCAGTACTTC	CASSFRQGPQYF
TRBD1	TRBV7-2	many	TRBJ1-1	TGTGCCAGCAGCTCGAACAGGGGTCCTTCTGTTTTTGGTACTGAAGCTTTCTTT	CASSSNRGPSVFGTEAFF
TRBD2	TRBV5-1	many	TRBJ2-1	TGCGCCAGCAGGCAGGGTATTCTAGCGGGGGGGACCGATGAGCAGTTCTTC	CASRQGILAGGTDEQFF
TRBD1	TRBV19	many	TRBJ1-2	TGTGCCAGTATGCGAACAGGGGCCTCCTTAGCTAACTATGGCTACACCTTC	CASMRTGASLANYGYTF
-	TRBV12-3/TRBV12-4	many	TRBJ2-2	TGTGCCAGCAGTTTCTACAACACCGGGGAGCTGTTTTTT	CASSFYNTGELFF
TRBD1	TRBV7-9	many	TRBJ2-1	TGTGCCAGCAGCCCTGGGACAGGGTTTCTTAACAATGAGCAGTTCTTC	CASSPGTGFLNNEQFF
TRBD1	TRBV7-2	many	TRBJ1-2	TGTGCCAGCAGCTTAGATCTCGGGACAGGGGTCAACTATGGCTACACCTTC	CASSLDLGTGVNYGYTF
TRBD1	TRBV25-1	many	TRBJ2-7	TGTGCCAGCAGTGAGTCATTCGGGACAGAACTTGGGGAGCAGTACTTC	CASSESFGTELGEQYF
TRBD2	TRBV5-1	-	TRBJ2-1	TGCGCCAGCAGCCCGGGACTAGCGGGGGCCGCCTACAATGAGCAGTTCTTC	CASSPGLAGAAYNEQFF
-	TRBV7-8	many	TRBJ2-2	TGTGCCAGCAGCCCTGGCCGAGCGGGCGGGGAGCTGTTTTTT	CASSPGRAGGELFF
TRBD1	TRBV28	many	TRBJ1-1	TGTGCCAGCAGGCCCGGGACAGCGAAGAATGAAGCTTTCTTT	CASRPGTAKNEAFF
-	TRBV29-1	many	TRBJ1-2	TGCAGCGTTCCGGTCAAGGAGATGGGGTATGGCTACACCTTC	CSVPVKEMGYGYTF
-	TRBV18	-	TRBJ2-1	TGTGCCAGCTCACCAGGCAATTTCTACAATGAGCAGTTCTTC	CASSPGNFYNEQFF
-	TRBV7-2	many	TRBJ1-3	TGTGCCAGCAGCTTATTACCGCACTCTGGAAACACCATATATTTT	CASSLLPHSGNTIYF
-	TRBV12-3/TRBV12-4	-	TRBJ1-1	TGTGCCAGCAGTTTATATCAGGGAACTGAAGCTTTCTTT	CASSLYQGTEAFF